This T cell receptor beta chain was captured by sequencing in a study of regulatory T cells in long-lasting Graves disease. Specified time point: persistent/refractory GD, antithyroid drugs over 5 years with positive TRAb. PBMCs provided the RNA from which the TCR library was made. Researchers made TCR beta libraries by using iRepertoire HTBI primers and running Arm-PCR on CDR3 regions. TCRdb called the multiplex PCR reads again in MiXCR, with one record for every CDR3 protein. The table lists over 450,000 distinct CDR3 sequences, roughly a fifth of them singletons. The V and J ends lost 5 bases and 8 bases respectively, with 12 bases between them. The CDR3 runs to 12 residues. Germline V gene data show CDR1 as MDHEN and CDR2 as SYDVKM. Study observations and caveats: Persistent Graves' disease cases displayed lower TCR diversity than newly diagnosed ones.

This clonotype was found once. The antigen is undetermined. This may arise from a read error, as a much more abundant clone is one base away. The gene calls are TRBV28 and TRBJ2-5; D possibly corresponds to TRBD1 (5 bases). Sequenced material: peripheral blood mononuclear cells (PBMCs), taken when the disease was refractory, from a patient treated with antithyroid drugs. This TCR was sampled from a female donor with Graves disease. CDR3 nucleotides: TGTGCCAGCAGTATGGACATGTCCACCCAGTACTTC. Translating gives CASSMDMSTQYF.